Shown below are 32 T cell receptor beta chains from a single sample sequenced in a study of blood T cell repertoires in COVID-19. Profiling relied on immunoSEQ multiplex PCR, and the TCRdb table lists in-frame clones only, not all of them. The sample includes about 140,000 clones, about 90% seen only once; the top ten take 11%. Sequencing input: peripheral blood. Source of these receptors: a woman of 80 years or more with acute or convalescent COVID-19.

This clone was recorded only once. The chain is built from TRBV12-3 or TRBV12-4 and TRBJ1-6, with 7 bases identical to TRBD1. Unmatched junction bases numbered 3, after V lost 3 bases and J lost 10 bases. The CDR3 runs 13 residues. The chain's CDR3 is CASSLTGRSPLHF. Written as DNA, the CDR3 is TGTGCCAGCAGTTTGACAGGGAGATCACCCCTCCACTTT.

The rearrangement joins TRBV19 to TRBJ1-2, with unresolved D. CDR3 size: 14 residues. Trimming removed 9 bases at V and 4 bases at J, with 18 bases between. Germline-derived CDR1 and CDR2 are LNHDA and SQIVND (reference sequence). DNA for the CDR3: TGTGCCAGCCTCCCTCCCGGTAGCCGCTATGGCTACACCTTC. Residues: CASLPPGSRYGYTF.

This chain joins TRBV2 and TRBJ2-2, with TRBD1 matching 8 bases. V shed 4 bases, J shed 4 bases, and the junction held 5 bases outside the gene matches. Germline CDR1 and CDR2: SNHLY and FYNNEI. There are 15 residues in the CDR3. The CDR3 is CASSGYRGVTGELFF. In nucleotides, the CDR3 is TGTGCCAGCAGTGGTTACAGGGGGGTCACCGGGGAGCTGTTTTTT.

V usage is TRBV19 and J usage is TRBJ2-7, with 10 bases aligning to TRBD1. The V and J ends lost 0 bases and 1 base, in that order; junction bases with no gene match: 12. This CDR3 is 19 amino acids long. Germline V gene sequence: CDR1 LNHDA, CDR2 SQIVND (reference sequence). The CDR3 loop reads CASSIDGALGQGVSYEQYF. The CDR3, as DNA: TGTGCCAGTAGTATAGATGGAGCCCTAGGACAGGGGGTTTCCTACGAGCAGTACTTC.

J is TRBJ1-5 and V is TRBV6-2 or TRBV6-3; D gene uncertain. CDR1 MNHEY and CDR2 SVGEGT come from the germline V gene. The CDR3 covers 15 residues. V dropped 0 bases and J dropped 2 bases, with 8 bases sitting between them. CDR3 residues: CASSYSRGGNQPQHF. The CDR3 nucleotides are TGTGCCAGCAGTTACTCACGGGGAGGCAATCAGCCCCAGCATTTT.

V usage is TRBV7-6 and J usage is TRBJ2-3, with 7 bases aligning to TRBD2. Germline V gives CDR1 SGHVS, CDR2 FNYEAQ. The CDR3 contains 15 residues. The V gene end was trimmed by 0 bases and the J gene end by 3 bases; junction bases not matched to a gene: 3. The CDR3 coding sequence is TGTGCCAGCAGCTTAGCGGGGGAGGGGACAGATACGCAGTATTTT. Its translation: CASSLAGEGTDTQYF.

V and J are TRBV6-5 and TRBJ2-7, with 7 bases fitting TRBD1. The CDR3 has 15 amino acids. Germline assignment: CDR1 MNHEY and CDR2 SVGAGI. V lost 2 bases, J lost 4 bases, and 8 bases stayed unmatched. The CDR3 DNA reads as TGTGCCAGCAGTTACAGGGGGCGATCGCATTACGAGCAGTACTTC. It yields the protein CASSYRGRSHYEQYF.

The genes are TRBV28 and TRBJ2-1; a weak D match, TRBD1 (7 bases). Trimming stripped 7 bases from V and 3 bases from J, with 16 bases between. Germline CDR1 MDHEN, CDR2 SYDVKM. This CDR3 is 15 amino acids long. CDR3 protein: CASTAGGNFYNEQFF. Written as DNA, the CDR3 is TGTGCCAGCACGGCAGGGGGGAATTTCTACAATGAGCAGTTCTTC.

This clone has just one count. This chain uses TRBV18 with TRBJ1-4; 7 bases fit TRBD1. This CDR3 region has 14 residues. J was trimmed by 3 bases and V by 3 bases; bases with no gene match: 1. The germline V gene has CDR1 KGHSH and CDR2 LQKENI. CDR3 nucleotide sequence: TGTGCCAGCTCACCGGGACAGTCTAATGAAAAACTGTTTTTT. It yields the protein CASSPGQSNEKLFF.

The V and J genes are TRBV2 and TRBJ2-3; 9 nucleotides align to TRBD2. After removal of 8 bases from V and 3 bases from J, the junction contained 15 bases not matched to a gene. This CDR3 has 17 amino acids. The germline gives CDR1 SNHLY, CDR2 FYNNEI. The CDR3 DNA reads TGTGCCAGCGCCTCTTCTGGGCGGGGGGGCCTGACAGATACGCAGTATTTT. It codes for CASASSGRGGLTDTQYF.

The chain carries TRBV19 and TRBJ1-1, with D unclear. Germline CDR1 is LNHDA and CDR2 is SQIVND (reference sequence). Trimming left V 4 bases short and J 7 bases short, with 16 bases between. The CDR3 is 14 amino acids. The CDR3 spells CASSTQNLRGEAFF. The CDR3 coding sequence is TGTGCCAGTAGTACTCAAAATTTGAGAGGTGAAGCTTTCTTT.

The chain recombines TRBV29-1 with TRBJ1-2; 10 bases align to TRBD1. V shed 2 bases and J 1 base; nucleotides not matched to a gene: 1. The CDR3 extends over 14 amino acids. Germline V gene lookup returns CDR1 SQVTM and CDR2 ANQGSEA. The CDR3 here is CSVERDRGNYGYTF. CDR3 DNA sequence: TGCAGCGTTGAAAGGGACAGGGGTAACTATGGCTACACCTTC.

The chain has TRBV19 and TRBJ2-4; 7 bases line up with TRBD1. This CDR3 has 14 amino acids. With V trimmed by 5 bases and J by 6 bases, 7 bases remained unmatched. CDR1 and CDR2 from the germline V gene are LNHDA and SQIVND (reference sequence). The CDR3 sequence is CASSLGGASNIQYF. CDR3 coding DNA: TGTGCCAGTAGTCTAGGGGGCGCTTCAAACATTCAGTACTTC.

The chain employs TRBV5-4 and TRBJ2-1; 11 nucleotides match TRBD1. The CDR3 is made up of 17 amino acids. Trimming at V came to 4 bases and at J to 6 bases, leaving 12 bases not matched to a gene. Germline assignment: CDR1 SGHNT and CDR2 YYREEE (reference sequence). The CDR3 reads CASSPKVGTGGINEQFF. The DNA for the CDR3 is TGTGCCAGCAGCCCCAAAGTTGGGACAGGGGGAATCAATGAGCAGTTCTTC.

The genes are TRBV7-3 and TRBJ2-2; D may be TRBD1 (5 bases). There are 16 residues in the CDR3. Trimming removed 2 bases from V and 6 bases from J, with 16 bases in between. Germline CDR1 is SGHTA and CDR2 is FQGTGA. This CDR3 reads CASSLSPGYLPGELFF. DNA of the CDR3: TGTGCCAGCAGCTTATCGCCAGGGTACCTACCCGGGGAGCTGTTTTTT.

The chain has TRBV4-3 and TRBJ1-1; possible D gene TRBD1, 5 bases. The ends were cut back, 0 bases at V and 7 bases at J, with 15 bases in the middle. This CDR3 is built from 15 residues. The V gene's germline CDR1 is LGHNA and CDR2 YSLEER. The CDR3 DNA follows: TGCGCCAGCAGCCAAGATGCAGGGAAAGTTGGTGAAGCTTTCTTT. It specifies CASSQDAGKVGEAFF.

V gene TRBV5-1 combines with J gene TRBJ2-1, with a possible D match to TRBD1 (5 bases). The ends were cut back, 2 bases at V and 0 bases at J, with 12 bases in the middle. CDR3 length equals 16 residues. Looked up from germline, CDR1 is SGHRS and CDR2 is YFSETQ. This chain's CDR3 is CASSFDHRSSYNEQFF. CDR3 nucleotide sequence: TGCGCCAGCAGCTTTGACCACAGGAGCTCCTACAATGAGCAGTTCTTC.

The CDR3, as DNA: TGTGCCATCAGAGAGGGGAGGGATCGAACCGGGGAGCTGTTTTTT. Protein product: CAIREGRDRTGELFF. This chain uses TRBV10-3 with TRBJ2-2; 7 nucleotides agree with TRBD2. With V trimmed by 6 bases and J by 5 bases, 9 bases remained unmatched. The CDR3 has 15 amino acids. The V gene's germline CDR1 is ENHRY and CDR2 SYGVKD.

The J gene is TRBJ2-7, the V gene TRBV5-1, with a weak D call TRBD1 (6 bases). Trimming shortened V by 0 bases and J by 1 base, and 14 bases separated the two germline ends. Germline V gives CDR1 SGHRS, CDR2 YFSETQ. The CDR3 sequence is 16 residues long. The CDR3 region has the DNA TGCGCCAGCAGCTTGGGAGGGCAGGGGCCATCCTACGAGCAGTACTTC. It specifies CASSLGGQGPSYEQYF.

The chain employs TRBV9 and TRBJ2-3, with 8 positions matching TRBD1. This CDR3 has 15 residues. Losses at the gene ends were 4 bases for V and 0 bases for J; bases not matched to a gene: 4. Germline V lookup: CDR1 SGDLS, CDR2 YYNGEE. CDR3 sequence (DNA): TGTGCCAGCAGCCCCCGGACAGGGAGCACAGATACGCAGTATTTT. It is translated as CASSPRTGSTDTQYF. The entire variable domain, with the rest obtained from reference TRBV9 and TRBJ2-3, is as follows: DSGVTQTPKHLITATGQRVTLRCSPRSGDLSVYWYQQSLDQGLQFLIQYYNGEERAKGNILERFSAQQFPDLHSELNLSSLELGDSALYFCASSPRTGSTDTQYFGPGTRLTVL.

This sequence joins TRBV5-1 and TRBJ1-2; 9 bases are shared with TRBD1. V lost 0 bases to trimming and J lost 4 bases; unmatched junction nucleotides: 1. Germline V gene data show CDR1 as SGHRS and CDR2 as YFSETQ. This CDR3 has 14 amino acids. The CDR3 region has the DNA TGCGCCAGCAGCTTGGGGGACAGGGCCTATGGCTACACCTTC. It codes for CASSLGDRAYGYTF.

This chain joins TRBV15 and TRBJ1-2; 9 nucleotides line up with TRBD1. Trimming cost V 3 bases and J 1 base; bases outside gene matches: 0. CDR1 is LNHNV, CDR2 YYDKDF, per germline (reference sequence). CDR3 length: 14 residues. The CDR3 sequence is CATSRTGGNYGYTF. The CDR3 DNA reads TGTGCCACCAGCAGGACAGGGGGTAACTATGGCTACACCTTC.

The rearrangement links TRBV7-2 to TRBJ2-1, with unresolved D. CDR1 and CDR2 (germline): SGHTA, FQGNSA. V shed 2 bases and J shed 6 bases, with 8 bases lying between them. This CDR3 has 13 residues. The CDR3 sequence: CASSLNSINEQFF. In DNA form, the CDR3 reads TGTGCCAGCAGCTTAAACTCTATCAATGAGCAGTTCTTC.

In its sample, this clone was seen many times. This chain uses TRBV5-5 with TRBJ2-7; 9 nucleotides align to TRBD1. Trimming removed 1 base from V and 6 bases from J; junction bases left unmatched: 2. The CDR3 sequence is 13 residues long. Germline-derived CDR1 and CDR2 are SGHKS and YYEKEE (reference sequence). CDR3 sequence: CASSLLTGGEQYF. CDR3 DNA: TGTGCCAGCAGCTTGCTGACAGGGGGCGAGCAGTACTTC.

This rearrangement joins TRBV2 to TRBJ2-1, with 13 positions matching TRBD2. Germline trimming cut 8 bases from V and 0 bases from J; bases unmatched to any gene: 7. The germline V gene encodes CDR1 SNHLY and CDR2 FYNNEI. The CDR3 has 17 amino acids. CDR3 sequence: CASGLAGAQSSYNEQFF. The CDR3 DNA follows: TGTGCCAGCGGACTAGCGGGGGCTCAAAGCTCCTACAATGAGCAGTTCTTC.

The V call is TRBV5-1, the J call TRBJ1-2; D is perhaps TRBD1 (6 bases). Per germline, CDR1 SGHRS and CDR2 YFSETQ. The CDR3 spans 16 residues. V dropped 4 bases and J dropped 1 base, with 17 bases sitting between them. The CDR3 is CASSLRADSDNYGYTF. The CDR3 DNA reads as TGCGCCAGCAGCCTCAGAGCGGACAGCGATAACTATGGCTACACCTTC. The full variable domain, in which reference TRBV5-1 and TRBJ1-2 provide the parts outside the CDR3, is KAGVTQTPRYLIKTRGQQVTLSCSPISGHRSVSWYQQTPGQGLQFLFEYFSETQRNKGNFPGRFSGRQFSNSRSEMNVSTLELGDSALYLCASSLRADSDNYGYTFGSGTRLTVV.

V usage is TRBV4-3 and J usage is TRBJ1-1, with 9 bases matching TRBD1. V dropped 1 base and J dropped 0; count of bases not matched to a gene: 12. Germline V gene data show CDR1 as LGHNA and CDR2 as YSLEER. The CDR3 length is 19 residues. The DNA of the CDR3 is TGCGCCAGCAGCCAAGGCCTGGGGACAGGGAGTCCCTTGAACACTGAAGCTTTCTTT. Its protein product is CASSQGLGTGSPLNTEAFF.

This sequence joins TRBV5-8 and TRBJ2-7; a possible D gene is TRBD1 (6 bases). The CDR3 is made up of 14 amino acids. In germline, CDR1 is SGHTS, CDR2 YDEGEE. The ends were cut back, 0 bases at V and 3 bases at J, with 10 bases in the middle. The DNA for the CDR3 is TGTGCCAGCAGCTTGGCACGCAGGGGCTACGAGCAGTACTTC. Amino acid sequence: CASSLARRGYEQYF.

The V and J genes are TRBV5-4 and TRBJ1-6; perhaps TRBD1 as D (6 bases). Deletions cut 1 base from V and 8 bases from J, with 10 bases between. Germline V lookup: CDR1 SGHNT, CDR2 YYREEE (reference sequence). This CDR3 comprises 14 residues. Here the CDR3 reads CASSLWAGDSPLHF. The CDR3 region has the DNA TGTGCCAGCAGCTTGTGGGCAGGGGATTCACCCCTCCACTTT. Full variable domain (remainder filled in from reference TRBV5-4 and TRBJ1-6): ETGVTQSPTHLIKTRGQQVTLRCSSQSGHNTVSWYQQALGQGPQFIFQYYREEENGRGNFPPRFSGLQFPNYSSELNVNALELDDSALYLCASSLWAGDSPLHFGNGTRLTVT.

V is TRBV19 and J is TRBJ2-2; 7 nucleotides agree with TRBD1. The CDR3 contains 15 residues. Germline V gene lookup returns CDR1 LNHDA and CDR2 SQIVND (reference sequence). Trimming took 5 bases from V and 3 from J; bases not matched to a gene: 6. CDR3 in DNA: TGTGCCAGTAGTCCCGGGACAGTACACACCGGGGAGCTGTTTTTT. This sequence encodes CASSPGTVHTGELFF.

The chain joins TRBV7-2 to TRBJ2-1; TRBD2 aligns across 11 bases. V trimming: 5 bases; J trimming: 7 bases; junction bases outside the gene matches: 16. The CDR3 is 18 amino acids. Germline V gives CDR1 SGHTA, CDR2 FQGNSA. CDR3 DNA: TGTGCCAGCAGCCCGAGTCGCCTAGCGGGGGGCTTAAGGAATGAGCAGTTCTTC. Amino acids: CASSPSRLAGGLRNEQFF.

The table lists this clone with a count of one. This sequence joins TRBV5-1 and TRBJ1-1; 9 bases fit TRBD1. CDR1 SGHRS and CDR2 YFSETQ come from the germline V gene. The CDR3 runs 17 residues. The V gene end was trimmed by 3 bases and the J gene end by 0 bases; junction bases not matched to a gene: 9. CDR3 sequence reads: CASSYAGTGRMNTEAFF. In DNA, the CDR3 is TGCGCCAGCAGCTACGCCGGGACAGGGAGAATGAACACTGAAGCTTTCTTT.